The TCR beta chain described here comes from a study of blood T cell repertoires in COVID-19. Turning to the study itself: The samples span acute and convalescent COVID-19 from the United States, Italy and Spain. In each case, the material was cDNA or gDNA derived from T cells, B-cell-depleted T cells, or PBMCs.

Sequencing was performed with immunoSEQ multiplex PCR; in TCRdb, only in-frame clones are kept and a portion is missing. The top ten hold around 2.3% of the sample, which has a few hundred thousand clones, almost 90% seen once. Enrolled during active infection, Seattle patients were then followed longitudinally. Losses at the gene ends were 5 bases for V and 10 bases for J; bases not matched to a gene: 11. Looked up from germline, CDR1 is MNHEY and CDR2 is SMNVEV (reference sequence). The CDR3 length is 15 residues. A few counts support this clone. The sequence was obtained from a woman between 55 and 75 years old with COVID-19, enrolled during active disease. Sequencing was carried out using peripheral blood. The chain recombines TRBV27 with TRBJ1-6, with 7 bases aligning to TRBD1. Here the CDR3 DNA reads TGTGCCAGCAGTAAACAGGGGCCGCCAAACTCACCCCTCCACTTT. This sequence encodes CASSKQGPPNSPLHF.